The 31 T cell receptor beta chains listed next were all sequenced from one sample in a study of cytomegalovirus exposure and HLA in healthy donors. The PCR ran on 60 Vbeta and 13 Jbeta primers. Clones were read by immunoSEQ multiplex PCR, and TCRdb kept only the in-frame ones, dropping some. The table lists over 95,000 clones, over 60% of them singletons. The sample was PBMCs. All receptors derive from a man aged 18 to 29 in good health and CMV-seropositive.

The J gene is TRBJ2-2, the V gene TRBV4-1; weak D call: TRBD1 (6 bases). Between the trimmed V and J ends, which lost 4 bases and 1 base, there was a span of 7 bases. Germline V gives CDR1 MGHRA, CDR2 YSYEKL. The CDR3 extends over 14 amino acids. Here the CDR3 DNA reads TGCGCCAGCAGCCCGGGACAGAACACCGGGGAGCTGTTTTTT. Translation: CASSPGQNTGELFF.

This clone was observed once. The gene calls are TRBV5-1 and TRBJ1-4, with 10 bases that match TRBD1. CDR3 length: 15 amino acids. J lost 5 bases, V lost 4 bases, and 5 bases had no gene match. The V gene's germline CDR1 is SGHRS and CDR2 YFSETQ. CDR3 loop: CASSPRTGGNEKLFF. The CDR3 DNA is TGCGCCAGCAGCCCAAGGACAGGGGGGAATGAAAAACTGTTTTTT.

V gene TRBV11-2 combines with J gene TRBJ2-7, with D uncertain. Germline CDR1 SGHAT, CDR2 FQNNGV. The CDR3 length is 13 residues. The V gene lost 5 bases and the J gene lost 6 bases, with 14 bases spanning the gap. CDR3 in amino acids: CASSGTPLGEQYV. The CDR3 nucleotides are TGTGCCAGCAGCGGCACTCCCTTGGGCGAGCAGTACGTC.

V usage is TRBV10-2 and J usage is TRBJ1-5, with unresolved D. Trimming took 4 bases from V and 0 from J, leaving 7 bases between them. CDR1 is WSHSY and CDR2 is SAAADI in the germline V gene. The CDR3 has 14 amino acids. CDR3: CASSAGFSNQPQHF. CDR3 bases: TGCGCCAGCAGTGCGGGGTTTAGCAATCAGCCCCAGCATTTT.

This sequence joins TRBV7-2 and TRBJ2-2; D gene ambiguous. Germline assignment: CDR1 SGHTA and CDR2 FQGNSA. V was trimmed by 5 bases and J by 3 bases, leaving 4 bases between them. The CDR3 totals 12 residues. The CDR3 reads CASSPDTGELFF. In nucleotides, the CDR3 is TGTGCCAGCAGCCCCGACACCGGGGAGCTGTTTTTT.

This clone appeared once. This chain joins TRBV5-1 and TRBJ2-3, with D perhaps matching TRBD2 (6 bases). This CDR3 has 16 residues. Germline CDR1 SGHRS, CDR2 YFSETQ. With 6 bases removed from V and 4 bases from J, the gap between germline ends came to 21 bases. The CDR3 is CASTKWAGRGSDTQYF. CDR3 DNA sequence: TGCGCCAGCACCAAATGGGCGGGGCGGGGATCAGATACGCAGTATTTT.

The chain joins TRBV25-1 to TRBJ2-3; D unresolved. Germline V gives CDR1 MGHDK, CDR2 SYGVNS. Trimming took off 9 bases at V and 3 bases at J, with 7 bases between the two ends. The CDR3 runs 11 residues. This CDR3 reads CASFYTDTQYF. The CDR3 bases are TGTGCCAGTTTCTATACAGATACGCAGTATTTT.

The chain is built from TRBV4-2 and TRBJ1-4; TRBD1 is a possible D gene (5 bases). Trimming pared 1 base from V and 12 bases from J, leaving 12 bases between. Germline V gene sequence: CDR1 LGHNA, CDR2 YNFKEQ. This CDR3 spans 13 amino acids. In DNA, the CDR3 is TGTGCCAGCAGCCAAGCCGACAGTGAGGAACTGTTTTTT. It is translated as CASSQADSEELFF.

This sequence joins TRBV10-1 and TRBJ1-1; 8 nucleotides agree with TRBD1. The trim removed 0 bases at V and 11 bases at J, leaving 8 bases unmatched. The CDR3 has 14 residues. Germline V gene lookup returns CDR1 WNHNN and CDR2 SYGVQD (reference sequence). The DNA for the CDR3 is TGCGCCAGCAGTGAGTCGACAGGGGTCCTGCGGGCTTTCTTT. Translated, it gives CASSESTGVLRAFF.

The chain carries TRBV29-1 and TRBJ2-1; D not certain. CDR1 and CDR2 (germline): SQVTM, ANQGSEA. V lost 4 bases and J 10 bases, leaving 14 bases between the germline ends. The CDR3 has 12 residues. CDR3 coding DNA: TGCAGCGTTGGGAGTAGTTTGCACGAGCAGTTCTTC. It translates to CSVGSSLHEQFF.

Concerning this clone itself: The same CDR3 can be traced to other DNA sequences in this sample. The chain combines TRBV7-9 with TRBJ2-3, with TRBD2 identical over 7 bases. The length of the CDR3 is 14 residues. Germline V lookup: CDR1 SEHNR, CDR2 FQNEAQ (reference sequence). V was pared by 0 bases and J by 6 bases, with 3 bases of the junction left unmatched. This CDR3 reads CASSLAGGSDTQYF. CDR3 DNA sequence: TGTGCCAGCAGCTTAGCGGGGGGGTCCGATACGCAGTATTTT. The variable domain in full, completed from reference TRBV7-9 and TRBJ2-3, reads DTGVSQNPRHKITKRGQNVTFRCDPISEHNRLYWYRQTLGQGPEFLTYFQNEAQLEKSRLLSDRFSAERPKGSFSTLEIQRTEQGDSAMYLCASSLAGGSDTQYFGPGTRLTVL.

This sequence joins TRBV29-1 and TRBJ1-2; possibly TRBD1 for D (5 bases). CDR3 length equals 14 residues. CDR1 is SQVTM, CDR2 ANQGSEA, per germline. The ends were cut back, 0 bases at V and 4 bases at J, with 12 bases in the middle. The CDR3 here is CSVEDLGGVYGYTF. CDR3 nucleotides: TGCAGCGTTGAAGATCTGGGGGGGGTCTATGGCTACACCTTC. Complete variable domain (other parts from reference TRBV29-1 and TRBJ1-2): SAVISQKPSRDICQRGTSLTIQCQVDSQVTMMFWYRQQPGQSLTLIATANQGSEATYESGFVIDKFPISRPNLTFSTLTVSNMSPEDSSIYLCSVEDLGGVYGYTFGSGTRLTVV.

This clone was seen once. The chain uses TRBV4-2 and TRBJ1-2, with D unresolved. In germline, CDR1 is LGHNA, CDR2 YNFKEQ. Trimming stripped 1 base from V and 3 bases from J, with 9 bases between. This CDR3 contains 14 residues. The DNA for the CDR3 is TGTGCCAGCAGCCAAGGGCTCGGAGACTATGGCTACACCTTC. It yields the protein CASSQGLGDYGYTF.

This chain connects TRBV7-9 to TRBJ1-5; D is perhaps TRBD1 (6 bases). CDR1 SEHNR and CDR2 FQNEAQ come from the germline V gene (reference sequence). The CDR3 is 13 amino acids. V was shortened by 5 bases and J by 5 bases, with 10 bases between the two germline ends. CDR3 nucleotide sequence: TGTGCCAGCAGCCCGGACAGCTATCAGCCCCAGCATTTT. It specifies CASSPDSYQPQHF. Drawing the rest from reference TRBV7-9 and TRBJ1-5, the complete variable domain is DTGVSQNPRHKITKRGQNVTFRCDPISEHNRLYWYRQTLGQGPEFLTYFQNEAQLEKSRLLSDRFSAERPKGSFSTLEIQRTEQGDSAMYLCASSPDSYQPQHFGDGTRLSIL.

The chain is built from TRBV30 and TRBJ2-1; 8 bases fit TRBD2. The CDR3 contains 17 residues. CDR1 and CDR2 from the germline V gene are GTSNPN and SVGIG (reference sequence). V lost 0 bases, J lost 2 bases, and 9 bases stayed unmatched. The DNA of the CDR3 is TGTGCCTGGAGTGTACGGGGGGGCCGGGTCGCCTACAATGAGCAGTTCTTC. Encoded protein: CAWSVRGGRVAYNEQFF.

The rearrangement uses TRBV5-6 and TRBJ2-2; TRBD2 agrees at 13 bases. The germline gives CDR1 SGHDT, CDR2 YYEEEE. This CDR3 is 16 amino acids long. The ends lost 2 bases at V and 6 bases at J; junction bases unmatched: 4. The CDR3 bases are TGTGCCAGCAGCTTTACTAGCGGGGGGGCCTCCGGGGAGCTGTTTTTT. Amino acid sequence: CASSFTSGGASGELFF.

This clone was recorded a few times. This chain joins TRBV19 and TRBJ1-4; no firm D call. Germline lookup yields CDR1 LNHDA and CDR2 SQIVND (reference sequence). Trimming left V 7 bases short and J 7 bases short, with 16 bases between. The CDR3 is 14 residues long. The CDR3 DNA sequence: TGTGCCAGTACCCCCGGGTCTTCTTTTGAAAAACTGTTTTTT. It specifies CASTPGSSFEKLFF. The whole variable domain, filled in from reference TRBV19 and TRBJ1-4, reads DGGITQSPKYLFRKEGQNVTLSCEQNLNHDAMYWYRQDPGQGLRLIYYSQIVNDFQKGDIAEGYSVSREKKESFPLTVTSAQKNPTAFYLCASTPGSSFEKLFFGSGTQLSVL.

The V and J genes are TRBV25-1 and TRBJ2-7; maybe TRBD1 (5 bases). V was cut by 2 bases and J by 7 bases, with 18 bases left in between. The length of the CDR3 is 15 residues. CDR1 and CDR2 from the germline V gene are MGHDK and SYGVNS. CDR3 coding DNA: TGTGCCAGCAGTGAAGGGCAGGGTTTATCCCTGGAGCAGTACTTC. Residues: CASSEGQGLSLEQYF.

The chain couples TRBV29-1 to TRBJ2-5, with D tentatively TRBD1 (7 bases). This CDR3 is built from 13 residues. Germline V CDR1 and CDR2: SQVTM, ANQGSEA. V lost 3 bases, J lost 5 bases, and 13 bases lay in between. DNA of the CDR3: TGCAGCGTTGACCCAGGGGGGTCCGAGACCCAGTACTTC. Protein product: CSVDPGGSETQYF.

This clone was recorded once. The J gene is TRBJ1-4, the V gene TRBV4-2; D is perhaps TRBD1 (6 bases). The CDR3 loop spans 17 amino acids. V was clipped by 6 bases and J by 5 bases, with 22 bases between them. The germline V gene has CDR1 LGHNA and CDR2 YNFKEQ. The CDR3 nucleotides are TGTGCCAGCAGACCCGGGACAATCGGCCCGGGGAATGAAAAACTGTTTTTT. It yields the protein CASRPGTIGPGNEKLFF.

This clone has just a few counts. J is TRBJ2-7 and V is TRBV28; D possibly matches TRBD1 or TRBD2 (5 bases each). This CDR3 has 15 residues. Germline CDR1 MDHEN, CDR2 SYDVKM. V was trimmed by 2 bases and J by 3 bases, leaving 14 bases between them. CDR3 residues: CASSLRLRGDYEQYV. CDR3 bases: TGTGCCAGCAGTTTAAGGCTCCGAGGGGACTACGAGCAGTACGTC.

The chain carries TRBV28 and TRBJ1-3, with 9 bases fitting TRBD1. The germline CDR1 and CDR2 sequences are MDHEN and SYDVKM. Trimming cost V 5 bases and J 0 bases; bases outside gene matches: 14. The CDR3 is 19 residues long. DNA for the CDR3: TGTGCCAGCAGTCAAATCCCCCGGGACAGGGAGGACTCTGGAAACACCATATATTTT. Translated, it gives CASSQIPRDREDSGNTIYF.

As concerns this clone: The conserved final phenylalanine or tryptophan is absent from the CDR3, which likely points to a read error. The chain links TRBV19 to TRBJ1-6; unclear D gene. The CDR3 extends over 14 amino acids. With 7 bases removed from V and 12 bases from J, the gap between germline ends came to 19 bases. Germline CDR1 is LNHDA and CDR2 is SQIVND (reference sequence). DNA of the CDR3: TGTGCCAGTACCCCGCGCGAGGAACTTGAACCCCTCCACGTT. Translating gives CASTPREELEPLHV.

The rearrangement joins TRBV7-9 to TRBJ1-6; 9 nucleotides agree with TRBD1. The germline V gene has CDR1 SEHNR and CDR2 FQNEAQ (reference sequence). The CDR3 is made up of 14 amino acids. With V trimmed by 5 bases and J by 9 bases, 5 bases remained unmatched. In nucleotides, the CDR3 is TGTGCCAGCAGCCGGACAGGGGTTGGTTCACCCCTCCACTTT. Amino acid sequence: CASSRTGVGSPLHF.

This clone was detected only a few times. The chain has TRBV14 and TRBJ2-5, with 13 bases lining up with TRBD2. Germline V gives CDR1 SGHDN, CDR2 FVKESK. The V gene end was trimmed by 3 bases and the J gene end by 2 bases; junction bases not matched to a gene: 12. The CDR3 has 19 amino acids. Here the CDR3 reads CASSHSSRGLAGRQETQYF. In DNA, the CDR3 is TGTGCCAGCAGCCACTCCTCGCGGGGACTAGCGGGGAGGCAAGAGACCCAGTACTTC.

This clone was observed a few times. This sequence joins TRBV2 and TRBJ1-4; 9 bases fit TRBD1. Germline V gene lookup returns CDR1 SNHLY and CDR2 FYNNEI. The CDR3 consists of 16 residues. V lost 1 base, J lost 8 bases, and 8 bases stayed unmatched. CDR3 DNA: TGTGCCAGCAGTGAAGAAATGGGACAGGGAAGGGAAAAACTGTTTTTT. It specifies CASSEEMGQGREKLFF.

The V gene is TRBV15, the J gene TRBJ1-4; the D is unclear. CDR3 length equals 15 residues. Germline V gives CDR1 LNHNV, CDR2 YYDKDF (reference sequence). V lost 5 bases and J 3 bases, leaving 13 bases between the germline ends. The chain's CDR3 is CATSDINGANEKLFF. In DNA, the CDR3 is TGTGCCACCAGCGATATCAACGGAGCTAATGAAAAACTGTTTTTT. The full variable domain, in which reference TRBV15 and TRBJ1-4 provide the parts outside the CDR3, is DAMVIQNPRYQVTQFGKPVTLSCSQTLNHNVMYWYQQKSSQAPKLLFHYYDKDFNNEADTPDNFQSRRPNTSFCFLDIRSPGLGDTAMYLCATSDINGANEKLFFGSGTQLSVL.

This chain uses TRBV5-1 with TRBJ2-1; 8 bases are shared with TRBD1. CDR1 is SGHRS, CDR2 YFSETQ, per germline. J gave up 0 bases and V 6 bases, and 14 bases lay outside the gene matches. The CDR3 length is 18 residues. The chain's CDR3 is CASTTERTGLSSYNEQFF. The CDR3 nucleotides read TGCGCCAGCACCACGGAGAGGACAGGGCTAAGCTCCTACAATGAGCAGTTCTTC.

The V gene is TRBV9, the J gene TRBJ1-3, with 7 positions matching TRBD1. Trimming cost V 2 bases and J 8 bases; bases outside gene matches: 7. The CDR3 sequence is 14 residues long. Germline CDR1 is SGDLS and CDR2 is YYNGEE. CDR3 region: CASSVSWDSYTIYF. The CDR3, as DNA: TGTGCCAGCAGCGTCTCCTGGGACAGCTACACCATATATTTT.

This clone was seen a handful of times. The chain joins TRBV23-1 to TRBJ2-7; the match to TRBD1 covers 7 bases. TRBV23-1 is an ORF for which the function is uncertain. There are 15 residues in the CDR3. V lost 6 bases, J lost 9 bases, and 17 bases stayed unmatched. The CDR3 DNA reads TGCGCCAGCAGCCCCCCGGGACAGACCCAAATGCTGCAGTACGTC. Translating gives CASSPPGQTQMLQYV.

J is TRBJ2-3 and V is TRBV20-1; tentative D call: TRBD1 (6 bases). Germline CDR1 DFQATT, CDR2 SNEGSKA (reference sequence). This CDR3 comprises 11 residues. Between the trimmed V and J ends, which lost 6 bases and 3 bases, there was a span of 7 bases. The DNA for the CDR3 is TGCAGTGCACAGGGTACAGATACGCAGTATTTT. The encoded protein is CSAQGTDTQYF.